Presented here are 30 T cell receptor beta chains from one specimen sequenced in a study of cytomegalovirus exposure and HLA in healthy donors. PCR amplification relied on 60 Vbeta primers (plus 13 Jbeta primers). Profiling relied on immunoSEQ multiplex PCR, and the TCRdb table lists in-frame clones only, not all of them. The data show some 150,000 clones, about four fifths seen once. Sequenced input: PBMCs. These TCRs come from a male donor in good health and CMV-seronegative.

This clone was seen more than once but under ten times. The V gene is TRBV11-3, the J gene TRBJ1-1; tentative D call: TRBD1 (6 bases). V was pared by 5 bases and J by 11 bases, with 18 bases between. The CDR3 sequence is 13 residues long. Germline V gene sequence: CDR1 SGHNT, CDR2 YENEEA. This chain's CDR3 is CASSGGAGVGAFF. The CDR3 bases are TGTGCCAGCAGCGGGGGCGCTGGAGTAGGGGCTTTCTTT.

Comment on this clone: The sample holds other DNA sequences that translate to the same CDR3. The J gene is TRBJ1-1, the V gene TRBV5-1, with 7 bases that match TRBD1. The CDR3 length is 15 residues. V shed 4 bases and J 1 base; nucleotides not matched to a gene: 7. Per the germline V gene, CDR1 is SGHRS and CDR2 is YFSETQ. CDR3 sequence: CASSPLGQANTEAFF. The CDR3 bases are TGCGCCAGCAGCCCCTTAGGACAGGCGAACACTGAAGCTTTCTTT.

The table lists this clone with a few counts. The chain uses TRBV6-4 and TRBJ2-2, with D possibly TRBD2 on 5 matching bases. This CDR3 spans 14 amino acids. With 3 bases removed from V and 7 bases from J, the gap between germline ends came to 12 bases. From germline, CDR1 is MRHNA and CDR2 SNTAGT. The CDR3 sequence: CASSEVEGVGELFF. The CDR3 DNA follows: TGTGCCAGCAGTGAAGTAGAGGGAGTCGGGGAGCTGTTTTTT.

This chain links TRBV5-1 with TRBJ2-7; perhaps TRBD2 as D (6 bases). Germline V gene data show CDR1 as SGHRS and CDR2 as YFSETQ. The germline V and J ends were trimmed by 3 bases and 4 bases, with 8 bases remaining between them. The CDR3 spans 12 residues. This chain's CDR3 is CASSSGTYEQYF. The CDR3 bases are TGCGCCAGCAGCTCCGGGACTTACGAGCAGTACTTC.

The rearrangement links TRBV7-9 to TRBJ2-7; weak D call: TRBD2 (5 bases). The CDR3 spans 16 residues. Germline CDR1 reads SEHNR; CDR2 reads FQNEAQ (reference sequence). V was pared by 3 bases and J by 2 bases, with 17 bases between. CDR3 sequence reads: CASSLAPRGDPYEQYF. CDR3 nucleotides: TGTGCCAGCAGCTTGGCCCCCCGGGGAGACCCCTACGAGCAGTACTTC. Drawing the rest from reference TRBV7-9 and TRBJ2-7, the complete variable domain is DTGVSQNPRHKITKRGQNVTFRCDPISEHNRLYWYRQTLGQGPEFLTYFQNEAQLEKSRLLSDRFSAERPKGSFSTLEIQRTEQGDSAMYLCASSLAPRGDPYEQYFGPGTRLTVT.

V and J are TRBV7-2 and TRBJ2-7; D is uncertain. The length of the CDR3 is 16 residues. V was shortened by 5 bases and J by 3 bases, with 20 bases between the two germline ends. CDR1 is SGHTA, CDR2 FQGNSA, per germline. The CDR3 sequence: CASSPPTASDVYEQYF. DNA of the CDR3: TGTGCCAGCAGCCCCCCGACGGCGAGCGACGTCTACGAGCAGTACTTC.

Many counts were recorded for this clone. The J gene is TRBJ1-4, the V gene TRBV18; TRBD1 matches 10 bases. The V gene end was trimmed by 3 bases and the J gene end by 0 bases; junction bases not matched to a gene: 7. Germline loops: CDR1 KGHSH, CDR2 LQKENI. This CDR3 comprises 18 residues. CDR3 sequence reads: CASSPPGTGVSTNEKLFF. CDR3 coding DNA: TGTGCCAGCTCACCTCCCGGGACAGGGGTATCAACTAATGAAAAACTGTTTTTT.

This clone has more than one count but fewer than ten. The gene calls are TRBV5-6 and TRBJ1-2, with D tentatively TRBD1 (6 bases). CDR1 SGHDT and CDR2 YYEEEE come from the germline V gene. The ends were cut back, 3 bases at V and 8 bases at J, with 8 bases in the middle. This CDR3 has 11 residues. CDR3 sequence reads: CASSSDSGYTF. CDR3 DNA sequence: TGTGCCAGCAGCTCGGACAGCGGCTACACCTTC. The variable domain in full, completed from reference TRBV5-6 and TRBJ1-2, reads DAGVTQSPTHLIKTRGQQVTLRCSPKSGHDTVSWYQQALGQGPQFIFQYYEEEERQRGNFPDRFSGHQFPNYSSELNVNALLLGDSALYLCASSSDSGYTFGSGTRLTVV.

The CDR3 DNA follows: TGTGCCAGCAGCTTACTAGCGGATGCCTACAATGAGCAGTTCTTC. The encoded protein is CASSLLADAYNEQFF. The chain has TRBV7-2 and TRBJ2-1, with 7 bases identical to TRBD2. The CDR3 contains 15 residues. Trimming removed 2 bases from V and 2 bases from J; junction bases left unmatched: 3. Germline lookup yields CDR1 SGHTA and CDR2 FQGNSA.

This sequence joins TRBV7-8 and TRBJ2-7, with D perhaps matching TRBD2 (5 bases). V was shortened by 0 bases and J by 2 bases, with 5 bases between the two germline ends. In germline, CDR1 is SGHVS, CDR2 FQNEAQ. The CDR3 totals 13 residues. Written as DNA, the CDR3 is TGTGCCAGCAGCTTAGCCGGGACCTACGAGCAGTACTTC. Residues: CASSLAGTYEQYF. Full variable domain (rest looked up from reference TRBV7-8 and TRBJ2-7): GAGVSQSPRYKVAKRGQDVALRCDPISGHVSLFWYQQALGQGPEFLTYFQNEAQLDKSGLPSDRFFAERPEGSVSTLKIQRTQQEDSAVYLCASSLAGTYEQYFGPGTRLTVT.

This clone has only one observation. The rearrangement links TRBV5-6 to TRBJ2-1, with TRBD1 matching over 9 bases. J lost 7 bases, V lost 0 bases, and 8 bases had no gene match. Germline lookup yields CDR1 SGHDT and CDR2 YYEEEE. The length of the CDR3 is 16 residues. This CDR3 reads CASSLGGTGRENEQFF. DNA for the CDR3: TGTGCCAGCAGCTTGGGGGGGACAGGGAGAGAAAATGAGCAGTTCTTC.

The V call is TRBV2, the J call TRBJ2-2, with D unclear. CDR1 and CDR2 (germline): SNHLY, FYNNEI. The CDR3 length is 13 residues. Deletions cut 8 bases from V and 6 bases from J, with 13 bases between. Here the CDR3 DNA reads TGTGCCAGCCGCAGGATAGTGCCCGGGGAGCTGTTTTTT. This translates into CASRRIVPGELFF.

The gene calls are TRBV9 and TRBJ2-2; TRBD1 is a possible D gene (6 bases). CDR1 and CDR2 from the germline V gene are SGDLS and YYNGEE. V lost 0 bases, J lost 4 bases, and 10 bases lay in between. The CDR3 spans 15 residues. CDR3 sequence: CASSVGQGSTGELFF. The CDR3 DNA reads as TGTGCCAGCAGCGTAGGGCAGGGGAGCACCGGGGAGCTGTTTTTT.

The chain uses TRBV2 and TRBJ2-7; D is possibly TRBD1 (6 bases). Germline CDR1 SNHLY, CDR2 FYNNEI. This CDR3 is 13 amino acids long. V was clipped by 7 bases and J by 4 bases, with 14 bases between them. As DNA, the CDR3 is TGTGCCAGCACCCAACAGGGTGGATACGAGCAGTACTTC. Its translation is CASTQQGGYEQYF.

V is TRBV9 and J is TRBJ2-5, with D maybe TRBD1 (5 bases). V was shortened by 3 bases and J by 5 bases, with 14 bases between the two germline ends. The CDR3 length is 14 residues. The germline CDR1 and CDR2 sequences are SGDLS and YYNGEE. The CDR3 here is CASSARGAGETQYF. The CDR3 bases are TGTGCCAGCAGCGCCCGTGGGGCCGGGGAGACCCAGTACTTC.

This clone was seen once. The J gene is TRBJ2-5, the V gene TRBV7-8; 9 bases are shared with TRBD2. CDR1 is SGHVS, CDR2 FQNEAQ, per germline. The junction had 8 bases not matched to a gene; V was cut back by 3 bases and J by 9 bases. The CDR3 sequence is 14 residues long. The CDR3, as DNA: TGTGCCAGCAGCTTTTTGGTAGCGGGGGCGGCCCAGTACTTC. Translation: CASSFLVAGAAQYF.

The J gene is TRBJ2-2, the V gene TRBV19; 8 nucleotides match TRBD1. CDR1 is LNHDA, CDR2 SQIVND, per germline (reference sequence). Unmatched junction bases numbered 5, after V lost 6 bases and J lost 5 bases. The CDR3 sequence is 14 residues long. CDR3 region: CASSRQGRTGELFF. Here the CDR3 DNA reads TGTGCCAGTAGCAGACAGGGGAGGACCGGGGAGCTGTTTTTT.

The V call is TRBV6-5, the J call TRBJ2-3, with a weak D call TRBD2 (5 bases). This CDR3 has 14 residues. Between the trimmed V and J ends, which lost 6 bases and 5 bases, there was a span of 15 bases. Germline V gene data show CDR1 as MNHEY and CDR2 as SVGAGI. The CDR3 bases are TGTGCCAGCAGCCGGACTCCCCGGGGAGATACGCAGTATTTT. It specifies CASSRTPRGDTQYF.

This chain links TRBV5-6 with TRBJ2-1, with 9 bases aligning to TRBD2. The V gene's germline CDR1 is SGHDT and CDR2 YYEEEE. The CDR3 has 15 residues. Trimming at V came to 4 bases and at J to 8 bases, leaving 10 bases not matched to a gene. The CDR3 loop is CASSHFFAGGHEQFF. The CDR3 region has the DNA TGTGCCAGCAGCCATTTTTTCGCGGGGGGGCATGAGCAGTTCTTC.

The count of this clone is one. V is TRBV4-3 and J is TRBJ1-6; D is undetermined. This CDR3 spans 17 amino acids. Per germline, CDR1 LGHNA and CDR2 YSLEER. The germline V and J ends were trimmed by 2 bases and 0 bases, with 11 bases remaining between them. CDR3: CASSQRHPSSYNSPLHF. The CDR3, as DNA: TGCGCCAGCAGCCAAAGACACCCGAGCTCCTATAATTCACCCCTCCACTTT.

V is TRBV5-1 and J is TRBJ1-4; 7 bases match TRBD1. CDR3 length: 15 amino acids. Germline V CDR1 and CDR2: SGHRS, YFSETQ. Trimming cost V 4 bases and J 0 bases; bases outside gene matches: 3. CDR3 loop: CASSLDRATNEKLFF. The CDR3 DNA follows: TGCGCCAGCAGCCTAGACAGGGCAACTAATGAAAAACTGTTTTTT.

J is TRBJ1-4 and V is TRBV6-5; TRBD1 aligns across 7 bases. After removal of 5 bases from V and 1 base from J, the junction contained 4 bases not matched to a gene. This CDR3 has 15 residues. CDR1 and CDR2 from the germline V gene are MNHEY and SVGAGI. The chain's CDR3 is CASSRDRVTNEKLFF. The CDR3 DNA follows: TGTGCCAGCAGTCGCGACAGGGTAACTAATGAAAAACTGTTTTTT.

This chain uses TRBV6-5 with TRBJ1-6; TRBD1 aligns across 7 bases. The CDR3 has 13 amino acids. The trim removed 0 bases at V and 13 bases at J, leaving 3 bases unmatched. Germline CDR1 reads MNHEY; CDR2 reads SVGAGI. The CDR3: CASSYSRQGPLHF. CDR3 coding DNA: TGTGCCAGCAGTTACTCGAGACAGGGTCCCCTCCACTTT.

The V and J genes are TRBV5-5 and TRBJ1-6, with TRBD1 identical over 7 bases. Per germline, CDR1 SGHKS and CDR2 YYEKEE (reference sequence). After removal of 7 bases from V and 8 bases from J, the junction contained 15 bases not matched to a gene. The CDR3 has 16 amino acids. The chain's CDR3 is CASRLETGLYDSPLHF. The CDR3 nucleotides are TGTGCCAGCCGCCTAGAGACAGGGCTTTATGATTCACCCCTCCACTTT.

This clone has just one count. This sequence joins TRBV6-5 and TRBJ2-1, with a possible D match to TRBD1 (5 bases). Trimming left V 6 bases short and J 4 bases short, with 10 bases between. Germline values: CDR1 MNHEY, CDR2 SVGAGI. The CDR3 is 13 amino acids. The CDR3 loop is CASRVGQYNEQFF. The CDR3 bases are TGTGCCAGCAGAGTGGGGCAGTACAATGAGCAGTTCTTC.

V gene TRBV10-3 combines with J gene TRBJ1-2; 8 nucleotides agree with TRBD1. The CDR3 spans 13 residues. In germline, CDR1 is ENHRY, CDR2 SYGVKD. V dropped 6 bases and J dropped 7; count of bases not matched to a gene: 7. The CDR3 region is CAIRIGQGGGYTF. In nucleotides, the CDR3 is TGTGCCATCAGGATAGGACAGGGTGGTGGCTACACCTTC.

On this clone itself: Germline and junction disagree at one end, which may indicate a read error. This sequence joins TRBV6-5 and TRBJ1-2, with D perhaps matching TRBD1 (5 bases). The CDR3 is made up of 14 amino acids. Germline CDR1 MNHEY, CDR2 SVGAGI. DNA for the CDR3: TGTGCCAGCAGTTACCGGGCAGGGCTGGGTGGCTACCCCTTC. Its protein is CASSYRAGLGGYPF.

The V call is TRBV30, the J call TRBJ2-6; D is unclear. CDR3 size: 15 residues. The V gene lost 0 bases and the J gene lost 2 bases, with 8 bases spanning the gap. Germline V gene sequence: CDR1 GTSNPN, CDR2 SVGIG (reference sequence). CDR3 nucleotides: TGTGCCTGGAGTGTACTTTTGACTGGGGCCAACGTCCTGACTTTC. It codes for CAWSVLLTGANVLTF.

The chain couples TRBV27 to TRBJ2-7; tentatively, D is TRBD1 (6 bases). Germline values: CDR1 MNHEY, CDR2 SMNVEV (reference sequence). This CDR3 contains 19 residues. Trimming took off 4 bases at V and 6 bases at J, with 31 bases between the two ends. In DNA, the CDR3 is TGTGCCAGCAGTTCGAGGACGGAGACTACCCAGACAGGTCGAGGCGAGCAGTACTTC. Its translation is CASSSRTETTQTGRGEQYF.

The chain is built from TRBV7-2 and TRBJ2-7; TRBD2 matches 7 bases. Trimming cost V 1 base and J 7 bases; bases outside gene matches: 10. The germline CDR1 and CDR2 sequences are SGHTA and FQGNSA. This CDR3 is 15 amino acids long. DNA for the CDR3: TGTGCCAGCAGCTTAGAGGGGACTACCCCCCGGGAGCAGTACTTC. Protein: CASSLEGTTPREQYF.